A selection of T cell receptor beta chains follows, all from one sample in a study of Graves' ophthalmopathy and Graves' hyperthyroidism. One entry per CDR3 protein, called by TCRdb with MiXCR from the multiplex PCR reads. The table records 680,000 or so distinct CDR3 sequences, about a fifth of them present only once. Sequenced material: peripheral blood. These receptors came from a young woman with stable Graves' hyperthyroidism. Some clones in this sample may be carry-over from other donors' samples. Both conserved end residues are trimmed from each CDR3.

TRBV2	TRBJ1-1	ASSEGGENTEAF
TRBV6-5	TRBJ1-5	ASTSGGLSQPQH
TRBV19	TRBJ1-5	ASSRAGYSNQPQH
TRBV12-3/TRBV12-4	TRBJ1-5	ASSPGQVPQH
TRBV7-9	TRBJ2-7	ASSPPYITYEQY
TRBV20-1	TRBJ1-2	SAESGQTIGYT
TRBV6-1	TRBJ1-3	ASSEAPRGTSGNAIY
TRBV20-1	TRBJ2-7	SALSGHAVLGSYEQY
TRBV20-1	TRBJ1-5	SASSVSLNQPQH
TRBV15	TRBJ2-7	ATSRDLPYEQY
TRBV27	TRBJ2-2	ASSPGTGLTLNTGELF
TRBV11-2	TRBJ2-7	ASSLEGGNEQY
TRBV24-1	TRBJ2-5	ATSNRLQETQY
TRBV19	TRBJ2-5	ASAARVGTQY
TRBV7-9	TRBJ2-5	ASSLAGATETQY
TRBV6-1	TRBJ1-1	ASSGDISPDTEAF
TRBV6-2/TRBV6-3	TRBJ1-2	ASSQYRGGYT
TRBV6-1	TRBJ2-5	ASSTTYSGRAGFKTQY
TRBV12-3/TRBV12-4	TRBJ2-1	ASSLVGSYNEQF
TRBV7-2	TRBJ2-5	ASTRDGGTYWTQY
TRBV12-3/TRBV12-4	TRBJ1-1	ASTGTGGFTEAF
TRBV25-1	TRBJ1-5	ASSQTGVGQPQH
TRBV28	TRBJ2-5	ASSSWTSGMGKETQY
TRBV10-3	TRBJ2-5	ATMDRGTEETQY
TRBV6-1	TRBJ2-7	ASSEREIYEQY
TRBV7-9	TRBJ2-5	ASNTRAPQETQY
TRBV5-1	TRBJ1-5	ASSRGRYQPQH
TRBV12-3/TRBV12-4	TRBJ1-1	ASRFSRGMNTEAF
TRBV12-3/TRBV12-4	TRBJ2-7	ASSLKGYSEQY
TRBV4-1	TRBJ1-1	ASSLGRGLSTEAF
TRBV30	TRBJ1-2	AGPDRGLGYT
TRBV11-2	TRBJ2-2	ASSVTTGAGELF
TRBV12-3/TRBV12-4	TRBJ1-5	ASSLDSLDQPQH
TRBV7-2	TRBJ2-5	ASSLDNQETQY
TRBV29-1	TRBJ2-6	SVGAGGARANVLT
TRBV3-1	TRBJ1-1	ASSQVLQGKVNTEAF
TRBV2	TRBJ1-1	ASSGTITEAF
TRBV28	TRBJ1-1	ASRRQGGTEAF
TRBV27	TRBJ1-1	AIVEEGERNTEAF
TRBV6-1	TRBJ1-5	ASSMEGIGNQPQH
TRBV2	TRBJ2-2	ASSELGAGNTGELF
TRBV28	TRBJ1-2	ASSLGHNYGYT
TRBV2	TRBJ2-4	ASSGTSGKKAKNIQY
TRBV15	TRBJ1-6	ATTPSSGYGSPLH
TRBV9	TRBJ1-6	ASSVGGTVQSPLH
TRBV7-8	TRBJ1-5	ASSLSNQPQD
TRBV5-1	TRBJ2-7	ASSDGGQFSYEQY
TRBV12-3/TRBV12-4	TRBJ2-7	ASSLKLTHYEQY